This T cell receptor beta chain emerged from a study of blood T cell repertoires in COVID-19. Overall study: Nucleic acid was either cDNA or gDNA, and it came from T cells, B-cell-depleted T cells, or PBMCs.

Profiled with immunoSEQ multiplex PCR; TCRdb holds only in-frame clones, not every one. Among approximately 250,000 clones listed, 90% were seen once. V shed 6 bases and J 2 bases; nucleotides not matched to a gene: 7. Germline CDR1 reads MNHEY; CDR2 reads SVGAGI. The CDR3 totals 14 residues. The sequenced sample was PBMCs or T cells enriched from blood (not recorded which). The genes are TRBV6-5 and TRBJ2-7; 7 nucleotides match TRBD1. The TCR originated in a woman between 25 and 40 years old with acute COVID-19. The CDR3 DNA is TGTGCCAGCAGAAAACCGGGACAGACCTACGAGCAGTACTTC. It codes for CASRKPGQTYEQYF.